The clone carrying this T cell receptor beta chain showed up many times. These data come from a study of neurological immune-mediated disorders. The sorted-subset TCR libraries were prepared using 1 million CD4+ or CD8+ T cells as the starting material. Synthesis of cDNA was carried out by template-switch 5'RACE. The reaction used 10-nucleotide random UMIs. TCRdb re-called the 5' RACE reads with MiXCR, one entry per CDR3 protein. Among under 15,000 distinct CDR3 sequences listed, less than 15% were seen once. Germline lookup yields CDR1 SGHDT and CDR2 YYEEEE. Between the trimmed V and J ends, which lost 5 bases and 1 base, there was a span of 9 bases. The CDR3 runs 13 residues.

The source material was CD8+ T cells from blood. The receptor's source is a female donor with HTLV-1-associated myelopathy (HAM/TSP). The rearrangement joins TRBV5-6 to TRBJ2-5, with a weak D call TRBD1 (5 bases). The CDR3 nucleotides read TGTGCCAGCAGGGGGCCCAGCCAAGAGACCCAGTACTTC. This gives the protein CASRGPSQETQYF.